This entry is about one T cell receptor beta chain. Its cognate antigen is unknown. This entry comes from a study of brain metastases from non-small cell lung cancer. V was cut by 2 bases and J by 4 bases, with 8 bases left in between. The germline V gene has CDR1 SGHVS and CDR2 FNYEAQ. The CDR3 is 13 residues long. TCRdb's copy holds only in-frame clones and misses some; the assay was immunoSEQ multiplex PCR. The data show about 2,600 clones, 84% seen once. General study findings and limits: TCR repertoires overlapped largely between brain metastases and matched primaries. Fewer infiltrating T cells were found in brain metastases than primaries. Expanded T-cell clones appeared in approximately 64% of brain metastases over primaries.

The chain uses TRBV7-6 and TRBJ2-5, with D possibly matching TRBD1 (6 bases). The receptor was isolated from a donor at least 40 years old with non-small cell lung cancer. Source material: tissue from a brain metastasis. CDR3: CASSLIGGETQYF. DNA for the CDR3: TGTGCCAGCAGCTTAATAGGGGGAGAGACCCAGTACTTC. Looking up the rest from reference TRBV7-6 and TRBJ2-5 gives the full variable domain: GAGVSQSPRYKVTKRGQDVALRCDPISGHVSLYWYRQALGQGPEFLTYFNYEAQQDKSGLPNDRFSAERPEGSISTLTIQRTEQRDSAMYRCASSLIGGETQYFGPGTRLLVL.